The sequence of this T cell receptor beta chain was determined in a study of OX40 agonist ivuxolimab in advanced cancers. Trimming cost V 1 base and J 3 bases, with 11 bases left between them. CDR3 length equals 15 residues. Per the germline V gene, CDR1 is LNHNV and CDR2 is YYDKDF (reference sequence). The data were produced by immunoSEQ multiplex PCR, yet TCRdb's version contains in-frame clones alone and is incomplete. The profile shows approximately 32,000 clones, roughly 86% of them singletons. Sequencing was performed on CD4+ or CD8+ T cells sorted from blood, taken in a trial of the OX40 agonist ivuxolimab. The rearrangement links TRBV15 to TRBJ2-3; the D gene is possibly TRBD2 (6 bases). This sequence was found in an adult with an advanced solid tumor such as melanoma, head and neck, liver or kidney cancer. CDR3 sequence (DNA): TGTGCCACCAGCAGAGGGGTTGCGGGGACAGATACGCAGTATTTT. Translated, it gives CATSRGVAGTDTQYF.